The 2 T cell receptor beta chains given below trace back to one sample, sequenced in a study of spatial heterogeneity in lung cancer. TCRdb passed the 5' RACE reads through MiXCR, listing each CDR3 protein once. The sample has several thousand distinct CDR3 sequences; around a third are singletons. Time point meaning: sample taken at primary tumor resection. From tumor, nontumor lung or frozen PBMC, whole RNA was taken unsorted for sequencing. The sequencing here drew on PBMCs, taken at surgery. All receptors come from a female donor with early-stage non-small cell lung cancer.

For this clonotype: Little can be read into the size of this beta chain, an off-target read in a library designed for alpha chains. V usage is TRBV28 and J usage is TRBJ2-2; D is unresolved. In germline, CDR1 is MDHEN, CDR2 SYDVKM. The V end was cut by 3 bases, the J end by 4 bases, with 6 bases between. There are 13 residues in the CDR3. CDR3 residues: CASSFGGTGELFF. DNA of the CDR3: TGTGCCAGCAGTTTCGGCGGCACCGGGGAGCTGTTTTTT. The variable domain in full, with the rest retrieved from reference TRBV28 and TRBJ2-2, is DVKVTQSSRYLVKRTGEKVFLECVQDMDHENMFWYRQDPGLGLRLIYFSYDVKMKEKGDIPEGYSVSREKKERFSLILESASTNQTSMYLCASSFGGTGELFFGEGSRLTVL.

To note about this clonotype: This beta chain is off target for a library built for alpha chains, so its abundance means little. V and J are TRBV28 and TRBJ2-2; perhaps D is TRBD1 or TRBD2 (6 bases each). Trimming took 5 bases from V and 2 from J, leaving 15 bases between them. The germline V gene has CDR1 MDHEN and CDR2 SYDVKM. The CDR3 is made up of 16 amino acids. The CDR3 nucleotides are TGTGCCAGCAGTCCAGGAGGGGGTTTAAACACCGGGGAGCTGTTTTTT. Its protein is CASSPGGGLNTGELFF.